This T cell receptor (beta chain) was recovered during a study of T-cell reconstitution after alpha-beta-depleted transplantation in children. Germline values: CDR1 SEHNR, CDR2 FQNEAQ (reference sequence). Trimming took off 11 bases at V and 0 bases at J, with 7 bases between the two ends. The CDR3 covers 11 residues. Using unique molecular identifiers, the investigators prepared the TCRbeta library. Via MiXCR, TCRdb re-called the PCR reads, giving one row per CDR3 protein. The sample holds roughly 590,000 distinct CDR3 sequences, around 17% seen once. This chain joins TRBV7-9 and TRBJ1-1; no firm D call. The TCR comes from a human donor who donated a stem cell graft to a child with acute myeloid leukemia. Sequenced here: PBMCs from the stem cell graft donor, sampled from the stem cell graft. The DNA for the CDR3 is TGTGCCGGAGGACTGAACACTGAAGCTTTCTTT. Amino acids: CAGGLNTEAFF.